This TCR beta chain stems from a study of cytotoxic CD8 clonotypes in ibrutinib-treated CLL. Overall study results and limits: In sustained-remission versus progressing patients, sampling times differed.

Profiled with immunoSEQ multiplex PCR; TCRdb holds only in-frame clones, not every one. The sample carries 100,000 or so clones, 50% to 65% recorded once. Details on this clone: The antigen is undetermined.

V dropped 8 bases and J dropped 2 bases, with 6 bases sitting between them. This CDR3 is built from 10 residues. The germline gives CDR1 GTSNPN, CDR2 SVGIG (reference sequence). Sequencing used PBMCs, obtained after 24 months of ibrutinib treatment. The sequence derives from a human donor with chronic lymphocytic leukemia. V is TRBV30 and J is TRBJ1-2; D is ambiguous. The DNA of the CDR3 is TGTGCCGTGCAGAACTATGGCTACACCTTC. Its translation: CAVQNYGYTF.